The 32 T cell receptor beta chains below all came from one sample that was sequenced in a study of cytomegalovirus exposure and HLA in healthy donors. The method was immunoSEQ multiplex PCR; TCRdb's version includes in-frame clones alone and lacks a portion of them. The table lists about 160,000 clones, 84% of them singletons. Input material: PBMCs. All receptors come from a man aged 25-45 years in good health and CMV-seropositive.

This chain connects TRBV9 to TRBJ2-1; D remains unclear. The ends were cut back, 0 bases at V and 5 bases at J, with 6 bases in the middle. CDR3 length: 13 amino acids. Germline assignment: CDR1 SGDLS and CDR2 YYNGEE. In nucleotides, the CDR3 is TGTGCCAGCAGCGTAGACGAGAACAATGAGCAGTTCTTC. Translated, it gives CASSVDENNEQFF.

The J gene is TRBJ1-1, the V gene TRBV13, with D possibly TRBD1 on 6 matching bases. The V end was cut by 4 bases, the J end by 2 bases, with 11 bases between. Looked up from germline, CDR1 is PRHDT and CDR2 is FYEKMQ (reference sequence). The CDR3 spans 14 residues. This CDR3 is CASSSGRGNTEAFF. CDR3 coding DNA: TGTGCCAGCAGCTCGGGCAGGGGAAACACTGAAGCTTTCTTT.

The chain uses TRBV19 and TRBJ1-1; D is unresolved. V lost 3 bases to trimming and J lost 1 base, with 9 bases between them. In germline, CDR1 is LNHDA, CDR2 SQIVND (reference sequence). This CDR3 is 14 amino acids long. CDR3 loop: CASSMASGNTEAFF. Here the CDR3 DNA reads TGTGCCAGTAGTATGGCGTCGGGGAACACTGAAGCTTTCTTT.

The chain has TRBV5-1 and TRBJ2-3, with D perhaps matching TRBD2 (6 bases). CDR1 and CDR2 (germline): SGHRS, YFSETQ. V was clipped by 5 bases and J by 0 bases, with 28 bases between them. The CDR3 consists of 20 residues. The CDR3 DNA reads TGCGCCAGCAGAGTGGGAACACCGCCACTAGCAGACTATAGCACAGATACGCAGTATTTT. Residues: CASRVGTPPLADYSTDTQYF.

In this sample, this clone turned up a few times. In DNA, the CDR3 is TGTGCCAGCTCACCACAAGAACTAGCGGGAGGAGGAGAGCAGTACTTC. It translates to CASSPQELAGGGEQYF. The chain couples TRBV18 to TRBJ2-7, with 12 nucleotides matching TRBD2. This CDR3 has 16 residues. Germline CDR1 and CDR2: KGHSH and LQKENI. Trimming cost V 1 base and J 7 bases; bases outside gene matches: 8. The full variable domain, with the rest looked up from reference TRBV18 and TRBJ2-7, is NAGVMQNPRHLVRRRGQEARLRCSPMKGHSHVYWYRQLPEEGLKFMVYLQKENIIDESGMPKERFSAEFPKEGPSILRIQQVVRGDSAAYFCASSPQELAGGGEQYFGPGTRLTVT.

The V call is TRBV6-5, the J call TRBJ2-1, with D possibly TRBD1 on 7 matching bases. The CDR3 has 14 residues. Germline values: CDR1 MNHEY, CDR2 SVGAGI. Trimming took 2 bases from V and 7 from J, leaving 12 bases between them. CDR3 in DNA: TGTGCCAGCAGTTACCCGCCAGGGGGGAATGAGCAGTTCTTC. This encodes CASSYPPGGNEQFF.

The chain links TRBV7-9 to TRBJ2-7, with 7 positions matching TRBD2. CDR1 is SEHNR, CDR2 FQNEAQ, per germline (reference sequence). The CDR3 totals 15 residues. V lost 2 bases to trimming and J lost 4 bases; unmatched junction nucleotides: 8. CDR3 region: CASSLTGRTPYEQYF. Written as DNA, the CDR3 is TGTGCCAGCAGCTTAACCGGGAGGACCCCGTACGAGCAGTACTTC.

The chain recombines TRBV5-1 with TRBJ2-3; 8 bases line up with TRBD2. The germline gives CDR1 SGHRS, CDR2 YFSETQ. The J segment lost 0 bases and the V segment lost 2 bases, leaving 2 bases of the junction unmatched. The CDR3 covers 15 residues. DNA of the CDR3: TGCGCCAGCAGCTTCTTAGCGGGGAGCACAGATACGCAGTATTTT. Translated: CASSFLAGSTDTQYF.

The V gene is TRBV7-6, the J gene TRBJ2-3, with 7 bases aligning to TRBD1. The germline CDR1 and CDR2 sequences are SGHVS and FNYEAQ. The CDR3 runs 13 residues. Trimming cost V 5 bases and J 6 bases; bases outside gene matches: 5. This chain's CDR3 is CASSSTGEDTQYF. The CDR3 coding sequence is TGTGCCAGCAGCAGTACAGGGGAGGATACGCAGTATTTT. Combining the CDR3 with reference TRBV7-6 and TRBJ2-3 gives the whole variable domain GAGVSQSPRYKVTKRGQDVALRCDPISGHVSLYWYRQALGQGPEFLTYFNYEAQQDKSGLPNDRFSAERPEGSISTLTIQRTEQRDSAMYRCASSSTGEDTQYFGPGTRLTVL.

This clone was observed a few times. CDR3 DNA sequence: TGTGCCAGCAGCTGGACCCACGGGAGCACCGGGGAGCTGTTTTTT. It codes for CASSWTHGSTGELFF. The chain joins TRBV5-5 to TRBJ2-2, with D maybe TRBD2 (6 bases). The V gene lost 3 bases and the J gene lost 4 bases, with 13 bases spanning the gap. Germline V gene data show CDR1 as SGHKS and CDR2 as YYEKEE (reference sequence). The CDR3 extends over 15 amino acids.

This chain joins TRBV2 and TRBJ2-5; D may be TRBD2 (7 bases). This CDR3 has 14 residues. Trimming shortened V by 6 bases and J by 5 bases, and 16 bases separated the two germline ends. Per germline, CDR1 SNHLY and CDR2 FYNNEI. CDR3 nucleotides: TGTGCCAGCAGGAGGGGGGGGCCACGGGAGACCCAGTACTTC. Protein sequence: CASRRGGPRETQYF.

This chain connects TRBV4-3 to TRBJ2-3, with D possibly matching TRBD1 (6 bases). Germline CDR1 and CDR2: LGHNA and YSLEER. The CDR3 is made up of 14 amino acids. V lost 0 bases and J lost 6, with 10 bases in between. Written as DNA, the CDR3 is TGCGCCAGCAGCCAAGACCGGGGACACGATACGCAGTATTTT. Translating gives CASSQDRGHDTQYF.

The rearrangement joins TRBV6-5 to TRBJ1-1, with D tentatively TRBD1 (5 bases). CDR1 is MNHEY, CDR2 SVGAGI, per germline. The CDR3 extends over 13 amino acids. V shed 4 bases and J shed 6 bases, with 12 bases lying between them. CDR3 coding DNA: TGTGCCAGCAGTTGGGGGGGTTTGTCTGAAGCTTTCTTT. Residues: CASSWGGLSEAFF.

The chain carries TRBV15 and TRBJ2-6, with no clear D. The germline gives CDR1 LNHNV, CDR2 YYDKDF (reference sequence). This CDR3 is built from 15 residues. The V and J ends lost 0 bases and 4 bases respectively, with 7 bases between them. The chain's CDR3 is CATSRDGSGANVLTF. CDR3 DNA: TGTGCCACCAGCAGAGATGGCTCGGGGGCCAACGTCCTGACTTTC. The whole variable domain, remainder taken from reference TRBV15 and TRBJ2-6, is DAMVIQNPRYQVTQFGKPVTLSCSQTLNHNVMYWYQQKSSQAPKLLFHYYDKDFNNEADTPDNFQSRRPNTSFCFLDIRSPGLGDTAMYLCATSRDGSGANVLTFGAGSRLTVL.

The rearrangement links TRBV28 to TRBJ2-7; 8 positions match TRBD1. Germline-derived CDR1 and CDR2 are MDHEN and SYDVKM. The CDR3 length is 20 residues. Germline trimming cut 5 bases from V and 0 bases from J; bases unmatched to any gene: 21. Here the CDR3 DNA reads TGTGCCAGCAGTACCCCTAGACAGGGGTCCACCTCCTACAGCTCCTACGAGCAGTACTTC. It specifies CASSTPRQGSTSYSSYEQYF.

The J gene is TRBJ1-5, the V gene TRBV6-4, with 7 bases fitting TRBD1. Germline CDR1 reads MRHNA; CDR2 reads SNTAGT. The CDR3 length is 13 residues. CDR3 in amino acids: CAMTGPSNQPQHF. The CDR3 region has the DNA TGTGCTATGACAGGGCCTAGCAATCAGCCCCAGCATTTT.

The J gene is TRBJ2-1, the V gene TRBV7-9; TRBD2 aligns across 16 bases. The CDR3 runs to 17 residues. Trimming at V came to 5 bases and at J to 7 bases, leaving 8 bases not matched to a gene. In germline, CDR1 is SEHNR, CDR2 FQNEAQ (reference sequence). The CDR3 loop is CASSLGTSGGAGNEQFF. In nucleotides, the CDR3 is TGTGCCAGCAGCCTCGGGACTAGCGGGGGGGCAGGGAATGAGCAGTTCTTC.

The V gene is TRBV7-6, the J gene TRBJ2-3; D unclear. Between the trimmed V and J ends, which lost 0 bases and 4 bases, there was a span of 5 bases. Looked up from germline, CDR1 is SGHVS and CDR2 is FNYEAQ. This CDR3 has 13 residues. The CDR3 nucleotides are TGTGCCAGCAGCTTAGCCGGGTCAGATACGCAGTATTTT. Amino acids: CASSLAGSDTQYF.

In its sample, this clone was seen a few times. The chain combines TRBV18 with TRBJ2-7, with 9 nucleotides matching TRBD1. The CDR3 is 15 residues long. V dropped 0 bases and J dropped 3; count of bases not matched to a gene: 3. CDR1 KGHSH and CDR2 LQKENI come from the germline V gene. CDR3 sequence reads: CASSPPGQGGYEQYF. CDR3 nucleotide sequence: TGTGCCAGCTCACCACCGGGACAGGGAGGCTACGAGCAGTACTTC.

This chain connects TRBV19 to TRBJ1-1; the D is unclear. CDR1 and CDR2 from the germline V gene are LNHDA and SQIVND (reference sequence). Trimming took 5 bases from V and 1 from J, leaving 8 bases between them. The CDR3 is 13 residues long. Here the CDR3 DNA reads TGTGCCAGTAGTCGGGATGAGAACACTGAAGCTTTCTTT. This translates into CASSRDENTEAFF.

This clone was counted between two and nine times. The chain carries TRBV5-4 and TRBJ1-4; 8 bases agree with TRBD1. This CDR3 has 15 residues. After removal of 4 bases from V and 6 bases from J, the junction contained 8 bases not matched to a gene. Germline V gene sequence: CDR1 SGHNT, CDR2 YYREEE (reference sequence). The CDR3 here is CASSPTGQGDEKLFF. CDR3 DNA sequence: TGTGCCAGCAGCCCGACCGGACAGGGTGATGAAAAACTGTTTTTT.

The CDR3 DNA reads as TGTGCCAGTCGGGACAGGGGTAAAGTCGGGGAGCTGTTTTTT. It specifies CASRDRGKVGELFF. This sequence joins TRBV5-6 and TRBJ2-2; 10 positions agree with TRBD1. The junction had 8 bases not matched to a gene; V was cut back by 8 bases and J by 7 bases. CDR3 length: 14 amino acids. CDR1 and CDR2 (germline): SGHDT, YYEEEE.

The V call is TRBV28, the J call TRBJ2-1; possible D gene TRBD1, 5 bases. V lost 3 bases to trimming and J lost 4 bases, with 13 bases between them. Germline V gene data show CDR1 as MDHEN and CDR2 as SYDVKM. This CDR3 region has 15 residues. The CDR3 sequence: CASSFGSGSYNEQFF. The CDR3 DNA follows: TGTGCCAGCAGTTTCGGGTCAGGGTCGTACAATGAGCAGTTCTTC.

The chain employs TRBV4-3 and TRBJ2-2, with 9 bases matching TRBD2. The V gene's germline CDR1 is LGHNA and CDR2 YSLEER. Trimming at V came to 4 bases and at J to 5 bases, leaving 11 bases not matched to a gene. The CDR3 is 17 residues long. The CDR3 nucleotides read TGCGCCAGCAGCCCCCCCCCAGCGGGGGGACGAACCGGGGAGCTGTTTTTT. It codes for CASSPPPAGGRTGELFF.

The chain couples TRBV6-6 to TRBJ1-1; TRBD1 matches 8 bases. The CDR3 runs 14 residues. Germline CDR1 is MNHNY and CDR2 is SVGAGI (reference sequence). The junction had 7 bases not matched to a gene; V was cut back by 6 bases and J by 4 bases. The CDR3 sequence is CASRGQGLRTEAFF. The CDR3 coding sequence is TGTGCCAGCAGAGGACAGGGTTTGCGCACTGAAGCTTTCTTT.

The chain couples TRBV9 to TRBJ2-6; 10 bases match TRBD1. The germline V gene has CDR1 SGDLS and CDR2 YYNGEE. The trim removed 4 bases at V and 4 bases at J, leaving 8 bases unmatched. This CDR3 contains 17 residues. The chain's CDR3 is CASSPWGQGLGANVLTF. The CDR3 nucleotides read TGTGCCAGCAGCCCCTGGGGACAGGGGCTGGGGGCCAACGTCCTGACTTTC.

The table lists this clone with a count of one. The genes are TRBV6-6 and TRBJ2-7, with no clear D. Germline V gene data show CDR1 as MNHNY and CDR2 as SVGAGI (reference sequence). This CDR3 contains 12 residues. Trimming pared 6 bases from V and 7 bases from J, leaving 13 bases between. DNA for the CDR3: TGTGCCAGCAGGGCCTCAGAAATAGAGCAGTACTTC. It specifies CASRASEIEQYF.

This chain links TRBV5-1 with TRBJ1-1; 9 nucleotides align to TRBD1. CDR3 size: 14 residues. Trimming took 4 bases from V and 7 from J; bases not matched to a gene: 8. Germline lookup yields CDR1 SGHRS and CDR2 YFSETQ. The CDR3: CASSTAGTGYEAFF. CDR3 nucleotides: TGCGCCAGCAGCACTGCCGGGACAGGGTATGAAGCTTTCTTT.

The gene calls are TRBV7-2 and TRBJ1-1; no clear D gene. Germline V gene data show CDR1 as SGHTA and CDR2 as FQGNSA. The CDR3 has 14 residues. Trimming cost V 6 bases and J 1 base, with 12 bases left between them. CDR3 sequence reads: CASSIDGRNTEAFF. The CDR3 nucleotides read TGTGCCAGCAGTATCGATGGTAGGAACACTGAAGCTTTCTTT.

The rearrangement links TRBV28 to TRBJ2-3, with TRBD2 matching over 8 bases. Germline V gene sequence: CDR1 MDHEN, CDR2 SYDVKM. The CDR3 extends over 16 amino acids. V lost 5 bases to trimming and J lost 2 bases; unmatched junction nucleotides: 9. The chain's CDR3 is CASSPLGSGDTDTQYF. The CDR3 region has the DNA TGTGCCAGCAGTCCCTTGGGTAGCGGGGACACAGATACGCAGTATTTT.

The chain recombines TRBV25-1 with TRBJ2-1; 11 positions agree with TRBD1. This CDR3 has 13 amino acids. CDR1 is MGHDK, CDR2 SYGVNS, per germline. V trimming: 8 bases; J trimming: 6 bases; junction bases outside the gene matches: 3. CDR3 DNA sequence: TGTGCCAGCGTAGGGACAGGGGGCAATGAGCAGTTCTTC. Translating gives CASVGTGGNEQFF. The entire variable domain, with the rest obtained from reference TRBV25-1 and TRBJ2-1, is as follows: EADIYQTPRYLVIGTGKKITLECSQTMGHDKMYWYQQDPGMELHLIHYSYGVNSTEKGDLSSESTVSRIRTEHFPLTLESARPSHTSQYLCASVGTGGNEQFFGPGTRLTVL.

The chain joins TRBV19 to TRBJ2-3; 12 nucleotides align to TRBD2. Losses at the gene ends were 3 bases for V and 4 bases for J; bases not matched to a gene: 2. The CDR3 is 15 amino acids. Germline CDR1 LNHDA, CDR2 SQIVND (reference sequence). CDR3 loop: CASSMTSGSADTQYF. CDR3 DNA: TGTGCCAGTAGTATGACTAGCGGGAGTGCAGATACGCAGTATTTT.